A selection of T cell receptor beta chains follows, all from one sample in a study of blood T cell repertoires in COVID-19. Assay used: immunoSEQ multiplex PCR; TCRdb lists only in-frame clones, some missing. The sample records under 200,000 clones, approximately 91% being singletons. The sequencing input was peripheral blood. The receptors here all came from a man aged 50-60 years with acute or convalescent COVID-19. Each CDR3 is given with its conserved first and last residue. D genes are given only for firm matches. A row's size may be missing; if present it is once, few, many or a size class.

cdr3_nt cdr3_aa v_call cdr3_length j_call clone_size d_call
TGTGCCAGCAGCGCCGAGTATGGCTACACCTTC CASSAEYGYTF TRBV5-4 11 TRBJ1-2 . .
TGTGCCACAGGTTGGGGGCAGGGGGGCCGTGAGCAGTTCTTC CATGWGQGGREQFF TRBV19 14 TRBJ2-1 . .
TGTGCCAGCAGCTGGGCCGGGACTTTCTCCACAGATACGCAGTATTTT CASSWAGTFSTDTQYF TRBV5-4 16 TRBJ2-3 . .
TGTGCCAGCAACCGGGGGTCGACAGTCGGGAATGAGCAGTTCTTC CASNRGSTVGNEQFF TRBV3-1/TRBV3-2 15 TRBJ2-1 once .
TGTGCCAGCAAAAGCCCCCCGGACTCAGATACGCAGTATTTT CASKSPPDSDTQYF TRBV27 14 TRBJ2-3 . .
TGCGCCAGCAGCCATAATTCAGGGCTCCACTTT CASSHNSGLHF TRBV10-1 11 TRBJ1-6 . .
TGTGCCAGCAGGGCGGGACAGGGTGATGGGGAAAAACTGTTTTTT CASRAGQGDGEKLFF TRBV2 15 TRBJ1-4 once TRBD1
TGTGCCAGCAGCTTAATAGGGGGAAGGACTAGCGGGAGGTTGGGGGCCCCCTACAATGAGCAGTTCTTC CASSLIGGRTSGRLGAPYNEQFF TRBV7-3 23 TRBJ2-1 . TRBD2
TGTGCCAGCAGTTCCCAGGGGAGGGCCTACGAGCAGTACTTC CASSSQGRAYEQYF TRBV6-6 14 TRBJ2-7 . .
TGTGCCAGCGGGAGGACATACAATGAGCAGTTCTTC CASGRTYNEQFF TRBV7-3 12 TRBJ2-1 . .
TGCAGTGCTAGAGATCATGAAGCTTTCTTT CSARDHEAFF TRBV20-1 10 TRBJ1-1 . .
TGTGCCAGCTCACCAAGGTCAGGGAACACCGGGGAGCTGTTTTTT CASSPRSGNTGELFF TRBV18 15 TRBJ2-2 . .
TGTGCCAGTAGTATAGAGGGACAGGGGAGGAATGAGCAGTTCTTC CASSIEGQGRNEQFF TRBV19 15 TRBJ2-1 . TRBD1
TGTGCCTGGAGTAATAGGGGGAGAAGCAATCAGCCCCAGCATTTT CAWSNRGRSNQPQHF TRBV30 15 TRBJ1-5 . .
TGTGCCAGCAGTTACTGGGGTAGCGGGAGCTACGAGCAGTACTTC CASSYWGSGSYEQYF TRBV6-2/TRBV6-3 15 TRBJ2-7 . TRBD2
TGTGCCAGCCATCGGGACAGGCCTAATTCACCCCTCCACTTT CASHRDRPNSPLHF TRBV6-5 14 TRBJ1-6 . TRBD1
TGTGCCATCACTGCGACTAGCGGGAGAGGTTGGGAGACCCAGTACTTC CAITATSGRGWETQYF TRBV10-3 16 TRBJ2-5 . TRBD2
TGTGCCAGCAACCCTAACGGGGAGTGGAATGAGCAGTTCTTC CASNPNGEWNEQFF TRBV6-2/TRBV6-3 14 TRBJ2-1 . .
TGCGCCAGCAGCCAAGATCGGGGTTGGGACAATGAGCAGTTCTTC CASSQDRGWDNEQFF TRBV4-3 15 TRBJ2-1 . .
TGCGCCAGCAGCCAAGAGTCAGGTGCTGAAGCTTTCTTT CASSQESGAEAFF TRBV4-3 13 TRBJ1-1 . .
TGTGCCAGCAGTGAATATCTAGCGGGAGGGGGGAATGAGCAGTTCTTC CASSEYLAGGGNEQFF TRBV6-1 16 TRBJ2-1 . TRBD2
TGTGCCACCAGTGATGCCCGGGAAGACACAGATACGCAGTATTTT CATSDAREDTDTQYF TRBV24-1 15 TRBJ2-3 . .
TGCGCCAGCAGCCAAGATGGGACAATGTACACTGAAGCTTTCTTT CASSQDGTMYTEAFF TRBV4-3 15 TRBJ1-1 . .
TGTGCCAGCAGCCTGACAGGGGGCGAGCAAGAGACCCAGTACTTC CASSLTGGEQETQYF TRBV7-2 15 TRBJ2-5 . TRBD1
TGTGCCAGCAGCCCTCCTGGACAATCCTACGAGCAGTACTTC CASSPPGQSYEQYF TRBV7-9 14 TRBJ2-7 . .
TGTGCCAGCAGCCCCCACCCGCCGGGACTAGGAGGAGCAGATACGCAGTATTTT CASSPHPPGLGGADTQYF TRBV7-2 18 TRBJ2-3 . TRBD2
TGCGCCAGCAGCAGACTAGCGAACTCCTACAATGAGCAGTTCTTC CASSRLANSYNEQFF TRBV10-1 15 TRBJ2-1 . TRBD2
TGTGCCAGCGAGCGTGCAACTAATGAAAAACTGTTTTTT CASERATNEKLFF TRBV28 13 TRBJ1-4 few .
TGTGCCAGCAGCTCCCTTTTGACAGGTTCCTACGAGCAGTACTTC CASSSLLTGSYEQYF TRBV3-1/TRBV3-2 15 TRBJ2-7 . .
TGTGCCAGCAGTTCGGGGACTAGCGGGAACTACGAGCAGTACTTC CASSSGTSGNYEQYF TRBV27 15 TRBJ2-7 . TRBD2
TGTGCCAGTAGCCAGGCAGGGGACACCGGGGAGCTGTTTTTT CASSQAGDTGELFF TRBV19 14 TRBJ2-2 . .
TGTGCCAGCAGCTTGGACAGCCAGTCCTACAATGAGCAGTTCTTC CASSLDSQSYNEQFF TRBV7-2 15 TRBJ2-1 . .
TGTGCCAGCAGTGAGACTAGCGGGAGTCACGGTCCGAATGAGCAGTTCTTC CASSETSGSHGPNEQFF TRBV6-1 17 TRBJ2-1 . TRBD2
TGTGCCAGCAGTCATGGGGCGGATTCACCCCTCCACTTT CASSHGADSPLHF TRBV6-2/TRBV6-3 13 TRBJ1-6 . .
TGTGCCTGGAGGGTAGCGGGAGTGCGAGAGCAGTACTTC CAWRVAGVREQYF TRBV30 13 TRBJ2-7 few TRBD2
TGTGCCAGCAACACAGCGGGAGGCGAGCCCCACTTC CASNTAGGEPHF TRBV5-4 12 TRBJ2-5 . TRBD2
TGTGCCAGCAAAATCAGCGGGGGCAGGGCCACAGATACGCAGTATTTT CASKISGGRATDTQYF TRBV28 16 TRBJ2-3 . TRBD2
TGTGCCAGCAACCTTGGACAGAACACTGAAGCTTTCTTT CASNLGQNTEAFF TRBV12-3/TRBV12-4 13 TRBJ1-1 . .
TGTGCCAGCAGCACGGGACTAGCGGGAGGGGCGGGGGAGCAGTTCTTC CASSTGLAGGAGEQFF TRBV7-3 16 TRBJ2-1 few TRBD2
TGTGCCAGCAGTACCCTAGCGGGAGCGGCCTACGAGCAGTACTTC CASSTLAGAAYEQYF TRBV6-2/TRBV6-3 15 TRBJ2-7 . TRBD2
TGTGCCATCAGGAAGACAGGGAACACTGAAGCTTTCTTT CAIRKTGNTEAFF TRBV10-3 13 TRBJ1-1 . .
TGTGCCAGCAGCCCGGGACTAGCGGGAACAGATACGCAGTATTTT CASSPGLAGTDTQYF TRBV11-2 15 TRBJ2-3 . TRBD2
TGTGCCAGCAGCCTTCGGACAGGGCCTGGAAACACCATATATTTT CASSLRTGPGNTIYF TRBV14 15 TRBJ1-3 few TRBD1
TGCGCCAGCAGTGGAAGCGGGAGGGCTCAAGATACGCAGTATTTT CASSGSGRAQDTQYF TRBV10-2 15 TRBJ2-3 . TRBD2
TGTGCCAGCAGCGACCGGGACAGGACTTTCACTGAAGCTTTCTTT CASSDRDRTFTEAFF TRBV9 15 TRBJ1-1 . TRBD1
TGTGCCAGCAGTTGGAACAGACAGGGGCTTTACAATGAGCAGTTCTTC CASSWNRQGLYNEQFF TRBV28 16 TRBJ2-1 . TRBD1
TGTGCCAGCAGTCCGACAGGGGAATCTTACACTGAAGCTTTCTTT CASSPTGESYTEAFF TRBV27 15 TRBJ1-1 . TRBD1
TGTGCCAGCAGCTTCCAGGACTGGGGTGAAAAACTGTTTTTT CASSFQDWGEKLFF TRBV7-9 14 TRBJ1-4 . .
TGTGCCACCAGTGATACAGGGACATATCAGCCCCAGCATTTT CATSDTGTYQPQHF TRBV24-1 14 TRBJ1-5 . .
TGTGCCAGCAGCCGGTCGGAGGGGTGGGAGCAGTACTTC CASSRSEGWEQYF TRBV7-9 13 TRBJ2-7 . .
TGTGCCAGCAGTCGACAGGGAGGCTCACCCCTCCACTTT CASSRQGGSPLHF TRBV6-4 13 TRBJ1-6 . TRBD1
TGCAGCGCCCTCAGGGTCCCACCGTCCATAACCTTAAGCGCCTACAATGAGCAGTTCTTC CSALRVPPSITLSAYNEQFF TRBV29-1 20 TRBJ2-1 . .
TGCGCCAGCAGCTTGACAGGGAGTTTTAGCAATCAGCCCCAGCATTTT CASSLTGSFSNQPQHF TRBV5-1 16 TRBJ1-5 few .
TGTGCCAGTAGCCCGAATAGCGGGACGGGGAATGAGCAGTTCTTC CASSPNSGTGNEQFF TRBV19 15 TRBJ2-1 . TRBD2
TGTGCCAGCAGTCCCGGACAGACCAATCAGCCCCAGCATTTT CASSPGQTNQPQHF TRBV28 14 TRBJ1-5 . .
TGTGCCAGCAGCTCTCCGGGACAGGGGATTTTTGAGCAGTACTTC CASSSPGQGIFEQYF TRBV5-5 15 TRBJ2-7 . TRBD1
TGTGCCAGCAGTGAAACCGGGGGGGGACCCCAGCATTTT CASSETGGGPQHF TRBV6-4 13 TRBJ1-5 . .
TGTGCCAGCAGTGAGAGGCGCGGGGAGGGTGAGCAGTTCTTC CASSERRGEGEQFF TRBV2 14 TRBJ2-1 . TRBD2
TGTGCCAGCAGTGGGGGACTAGCGGGATCCTACGAGCAGTACTTC CASSGGLAGSYEQYF TRBV27 15 TRBJ2-7 . TRBD2
TGTGCCAGCAGCGAGATCCTCAGCACCGGGGAGCTGTTTTTT CASSEILSTGELFF TRBV9 14 TRBJ2-2 . .